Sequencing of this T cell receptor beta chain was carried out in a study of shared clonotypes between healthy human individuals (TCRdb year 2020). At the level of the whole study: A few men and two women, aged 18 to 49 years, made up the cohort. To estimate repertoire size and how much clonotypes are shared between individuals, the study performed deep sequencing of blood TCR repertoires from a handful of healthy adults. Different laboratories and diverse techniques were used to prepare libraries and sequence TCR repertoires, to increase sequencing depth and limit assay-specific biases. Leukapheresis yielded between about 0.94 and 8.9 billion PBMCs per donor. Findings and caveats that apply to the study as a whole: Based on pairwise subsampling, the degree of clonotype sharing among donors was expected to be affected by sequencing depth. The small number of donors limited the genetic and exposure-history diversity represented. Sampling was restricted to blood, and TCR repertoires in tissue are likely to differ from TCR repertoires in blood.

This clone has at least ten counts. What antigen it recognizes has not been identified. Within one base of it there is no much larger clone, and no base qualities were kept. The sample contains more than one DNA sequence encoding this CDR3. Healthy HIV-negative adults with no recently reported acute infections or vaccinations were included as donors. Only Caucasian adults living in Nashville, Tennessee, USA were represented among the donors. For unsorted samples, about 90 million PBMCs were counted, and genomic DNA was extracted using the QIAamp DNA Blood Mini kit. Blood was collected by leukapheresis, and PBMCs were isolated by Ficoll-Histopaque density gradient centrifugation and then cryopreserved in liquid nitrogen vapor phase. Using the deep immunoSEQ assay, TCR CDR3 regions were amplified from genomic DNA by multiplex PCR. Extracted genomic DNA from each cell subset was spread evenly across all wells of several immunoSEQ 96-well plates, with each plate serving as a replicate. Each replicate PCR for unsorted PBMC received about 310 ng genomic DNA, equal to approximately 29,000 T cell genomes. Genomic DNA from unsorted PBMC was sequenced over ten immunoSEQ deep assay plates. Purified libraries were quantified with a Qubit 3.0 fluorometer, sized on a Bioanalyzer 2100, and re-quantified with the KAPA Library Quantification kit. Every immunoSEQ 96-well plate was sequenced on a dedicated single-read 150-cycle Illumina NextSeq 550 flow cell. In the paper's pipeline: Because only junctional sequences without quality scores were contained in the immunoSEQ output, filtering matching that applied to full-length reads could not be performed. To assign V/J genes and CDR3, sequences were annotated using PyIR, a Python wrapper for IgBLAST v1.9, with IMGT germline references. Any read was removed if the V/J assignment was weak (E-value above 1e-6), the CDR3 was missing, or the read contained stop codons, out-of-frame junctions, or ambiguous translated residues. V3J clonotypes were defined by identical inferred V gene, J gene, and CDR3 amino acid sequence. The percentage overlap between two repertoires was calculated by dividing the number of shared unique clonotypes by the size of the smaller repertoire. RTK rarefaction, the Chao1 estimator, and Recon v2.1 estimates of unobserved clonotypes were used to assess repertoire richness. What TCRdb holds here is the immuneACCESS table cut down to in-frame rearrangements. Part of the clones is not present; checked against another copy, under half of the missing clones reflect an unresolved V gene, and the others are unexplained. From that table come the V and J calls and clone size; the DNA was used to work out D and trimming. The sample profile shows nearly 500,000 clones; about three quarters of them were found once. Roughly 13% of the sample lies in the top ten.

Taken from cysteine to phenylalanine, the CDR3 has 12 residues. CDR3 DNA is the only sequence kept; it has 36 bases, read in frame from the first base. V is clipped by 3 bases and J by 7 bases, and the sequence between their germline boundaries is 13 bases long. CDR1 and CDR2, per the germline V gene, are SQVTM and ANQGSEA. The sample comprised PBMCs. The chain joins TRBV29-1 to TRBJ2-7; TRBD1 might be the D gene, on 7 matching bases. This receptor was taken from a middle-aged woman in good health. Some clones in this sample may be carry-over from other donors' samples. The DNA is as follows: TGCAGCGTTGAGGAGGGGGCCGGGGAGCAGTACTTC. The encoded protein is CSVEEGAGEQYF.